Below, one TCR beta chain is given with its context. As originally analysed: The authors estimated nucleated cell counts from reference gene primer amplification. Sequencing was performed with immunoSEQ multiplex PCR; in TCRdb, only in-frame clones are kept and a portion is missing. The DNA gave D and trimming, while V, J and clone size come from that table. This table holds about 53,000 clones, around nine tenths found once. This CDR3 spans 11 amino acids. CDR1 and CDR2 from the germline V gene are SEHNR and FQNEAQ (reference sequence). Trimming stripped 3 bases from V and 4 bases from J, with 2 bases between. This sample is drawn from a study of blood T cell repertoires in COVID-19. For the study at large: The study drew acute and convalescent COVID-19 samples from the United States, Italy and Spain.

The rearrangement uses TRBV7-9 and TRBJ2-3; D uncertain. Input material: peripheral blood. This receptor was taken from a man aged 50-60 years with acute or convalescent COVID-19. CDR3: CASSFSDTQYF. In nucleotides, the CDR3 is TGTGCCAGCAGCTTCTCAGATACGCAGTATTTT.